This T cell receptor (beta chain) was obtained from a study of T-cell memory formation after mild COVID-19 (dated by TCRdb to the early 2020s). With regard to the full study: Most TCR sequence clusters were specific to one of the two donors. T-cell clones expanding and contracting after mild COVID-19 in a couple of donors were tracked by longitudinal TCRalpha and TCRbeta repertoire sequencing. The cohort comprised two young, previously healthy adult volunteers, one female and one male.

Comments on this clonotype: What this receptor recognizes is not known. Base qualities are not provided; no much larger clone lies one nucleotide away.

Ficoll-Paque density gradient centrifugation was the method used to isolate PBMCs. Sequenced using an Illumina NovaSeq 6000. TCRalpha and TCRbeta cDNA libraries were constructed by 5'RACE with constant-segment primers, with sample barcodes and unique molecular identifiers being introduced. Trizol reagent was used to extract RNA from every sample. Amplification of the libraries took two PCR steps, and the second step added a second sample barcode plus Illumina TruSeq adapters. Sequencing of libraries was performed on an Illumina NovaSeq with 2 x 150 bp paired-end reads. As for how the authors treated the data: With migec v1.2.7, reads were demultiplexed and then collapsed into UMI-guided consensus sequences. Using mixcr v2.1.11, UMI consensuses were aligned to TRA and TRB V and J templates and then assembled into clonotypes. Expanded or contracted clonotypes were those called significant by both edgeR and NoisET, with noise models trained on biological replicates. For edgeR calls, the thresholds were a false discovery rate-adjusted p below 0.01 and a log2 fold-change of 1. As an exploratory analysis of dynamics, max-normalized trajectories of the 1000 most abundant clonotypes were examined with PCA combined with hierarchical clustering. Separately sequenced CD4+ and CD8+ repertoires were used to assign the CD4 or CD8 phenotype of responding clones. TCRdb itself trimmed the public reads at Q25 with fastp, ran MiXCR and retained productive beta chains. Rows merge per CDR3 protein into single entries with the most common DNA and genes. The V and J calls here are based on TCRdb, not the publication. This sample has around 99,000 distinct CDR3 sequences in its table, and roughly an eighth of those were observed once. Together, the top ten hold under 45% of the sample.

The research as a whole found: Only a couple of mild cases were covered by the study, and larger cohorts that include severe cases with pre-infection samples were considered necessary. The detection of some responding clones in pre-infection memory suggests that pre-existing cross-reactive memory T cells joined the SARS-CoV-2 response. SARS-CoV-2 specificity was not confirmed for the second-wave clones peaking on day 37. Clones that contracted from day 15 to 85 showed balanced CD4/CD8 phenotypes, whereas a second wave of clones that expanded from day 15 to 37 leaned towards CD4+. Contracting CD4+ clones were located mainly in the CM and EM memory subsets, whereas CD8+ clones were found to be enriched in EMRA.

The CDR3 runs 15 residues from the cysteine to the phenylalanine. This entry keeps only the CDR3 DNA: 45 bases, framed from base 1. After removal of 0 bases from V and 7 bases from J, the junction retains 7 bases not matched to a gene. CDR1 and CDR2 were assigned from the germline V gene as SGHTS and YDEGEE. The sequence came from a man between 18 and 29 years old who had mild COVID-19 (a few samples of this study predate the infection). The sample titles of this study are shuffled in the database, so cell type and time point are left out; the donor was told from shared clones. The chain links TRBV5-8 with TRBJ2-5, with TRBD2 identical over 9 junction bases. The sequencing input was PBMCs or a T cell subset sorted from them (not recorded which). The nucleotides are TGTGCCAGCAGCTTGGAGGGACTAGCCGGGGGGACCCAGTACTTC. It encodes CASSLEGLAGGTQYF.